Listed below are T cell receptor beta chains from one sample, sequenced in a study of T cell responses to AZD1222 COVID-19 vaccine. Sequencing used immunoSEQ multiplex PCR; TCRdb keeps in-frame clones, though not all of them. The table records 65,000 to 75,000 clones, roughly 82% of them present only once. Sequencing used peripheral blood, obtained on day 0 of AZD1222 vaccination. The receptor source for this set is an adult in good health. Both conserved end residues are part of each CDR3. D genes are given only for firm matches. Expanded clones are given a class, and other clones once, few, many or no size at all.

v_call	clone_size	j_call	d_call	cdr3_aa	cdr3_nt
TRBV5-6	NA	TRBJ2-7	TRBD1	CASTKTGGPYEQYF	TGTGCCAGCACCAAGACAGGGGGCCCCTACGAGCAGTACTTC
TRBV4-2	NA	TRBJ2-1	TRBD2	CASSQETSGGVYEQFF	TGTGCCAGCAGCCAGGAAACTAGCGGGGGGGTATATGAGCAGTTCTTC
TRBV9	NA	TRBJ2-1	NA	CASSVGSYNEQFF	TGTGCCAGCAGCGTAGGGTCTTACAATGAGCAGTTCTTC
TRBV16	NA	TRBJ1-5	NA	CASSQRLDSLNQPQHF	TGTGCCAGCAGCCAACGCCTAGACAGCCTCAATCAGCCCCAGCATTTT
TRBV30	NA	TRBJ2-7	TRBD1	CAWSLDRAGEQYF	TGTGCCTGGAGTCTGGACAGGGCGGGGGAGCAGTACTTC
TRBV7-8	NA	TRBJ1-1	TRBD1	CASSLPGQGANTEAFF	TGTGCCAGCAGCCTTCCGGGACAGGGGGCTAACACTGAAGCTTTCTTT
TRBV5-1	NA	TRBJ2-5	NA	CASSLGAGQETQYF	TGCGCCAGCAGCTTGGGGGCAGGCCAAGAGACCCAGTACTTC
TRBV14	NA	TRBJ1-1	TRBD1	CASSSQTGRLGEAFF	TGTGCCAGCAGCTCACAGACAGGGAGATTGGGTGAAGCTTTCTTT
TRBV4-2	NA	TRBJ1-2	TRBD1	CASSQEGQGASKNGYTF	TGTGCCAGCAGCCAAGAGGGACAGGGGGCGTCAAAGAATGGCTACACCTTC
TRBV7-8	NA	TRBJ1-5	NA	CASSLERGGGQPQHF	TGTGCCAGTAGCTTAGAACGCGGGGGAGGTCAGCCCCAGCATTTT
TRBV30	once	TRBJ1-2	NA	CAWRMRSAGRGYTF	TGTGCCTGGAGAATGCGGAGCGCAGGACGGGGCTACACCTTC
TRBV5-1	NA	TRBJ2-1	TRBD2	CASSPYSGGRNEQFF	TGCGCCAGCAGCCCCTATAGCGGGGGACGCAATGAGCAGTTCTTC
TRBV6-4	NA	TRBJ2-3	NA	CASSDRADTDTQYF	TGTGCCAGCAGTGACAGGGCTGACACAGATACGCAGTATTTT
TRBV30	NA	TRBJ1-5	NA	CAWSVGVARNQPQHF	TGTGCCTGGAGTGTAGGGGTGGCTCGCAATCAGCCCCAGCATTTT
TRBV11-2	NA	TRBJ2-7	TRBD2	CASSVRVGGYEQYF	TGTGCCAGCAGTGTTAGGGTCGGGGGGTACGAGCAGTACTTC
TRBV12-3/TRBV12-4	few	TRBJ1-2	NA	CASSYTAGGGYTF	TGTGCCAGCAGTTACACCGCGGGGGGTGGCTACACCTTC
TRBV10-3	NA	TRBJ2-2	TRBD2	CAIGETSGVTGELFF	TGTGCCATCGGGGAGACTAGCGGGGTAACCGGGGAGCTGTTTTTT
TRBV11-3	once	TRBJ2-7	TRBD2	CASRGTSGSYEQYF	TGTGCCAGCCGCGGGACTAGCGGATCCTACGAGCAGTACTTC
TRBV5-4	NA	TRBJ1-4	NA	CASSLDHSNEKLFF	TGTGCCAGCAGCTTGGACCACAGTAATGAAAAACTGTTTTTT
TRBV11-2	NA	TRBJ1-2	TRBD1	CASSSGQGRGYTF	TGTGCCAGCAGCTCCGGACAGGGACGGGGCTACACCTTC
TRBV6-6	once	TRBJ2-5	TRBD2	CASSSPLTSGGETQYF	TGTGCCAGCAGTTCTCCCCTGACTAGCGGGGGAGAGACCCAGTACTTC
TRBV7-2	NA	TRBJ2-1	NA	CASSWGGARGYNEQFF	TGTGCCAGCAGCTGGGGCGGGGCCAGGGGCTACAATGAGCAGTTCTTC
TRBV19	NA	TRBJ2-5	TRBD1	CASSSGQGEGETQYF	TGTGCCAGTAGCTCAGGACAGGGCGAGGGAGAGACCCAGTACTTC
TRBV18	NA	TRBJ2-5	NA	CASSRGRDQETQYF	TGTGCCAGCTCGCGGGGCAGGGACCAAGAGACCCAGTACTTC
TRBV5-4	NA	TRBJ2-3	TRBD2	CASSSPLAGGTDTQYF	TGTGCCAGCAGCTCCCCACTAGCGGGGGGGACAGATACGCAGTATTTT
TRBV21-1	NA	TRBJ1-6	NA	CASRTLTVPLHF	TGTGCCAGCAGAACCCTGACCGTACCCCTCCACTTT
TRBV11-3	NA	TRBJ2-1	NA	CASSPNPPGYRNDEQFF	TGTGCCAGCAGCCCTAACCCCCCAGGGTATCGCAACGATGAGCAGTTCTTC
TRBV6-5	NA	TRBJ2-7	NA	CASSYRRDYEQYF	TGTGCCAGCAGTTACAGGCGGGACTACGAGCAGTACTTC
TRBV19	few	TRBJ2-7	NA	CASSISQSYEQYF	TGTGCCAGTAGTATATCCCAGTCCTACGAGCAGTACTTC
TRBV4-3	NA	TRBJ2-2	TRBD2	CASSPGLAGGPNTGELFF	TGCGCCAGCAGCCCGGGACTAGCGGGGGGGCCGAACACCGGGGAGCTGTTTTTT
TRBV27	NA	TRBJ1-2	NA	CASGYGYGYTF	TGTGCCAGCGGTTACGGCTATGGCTACACCTTC
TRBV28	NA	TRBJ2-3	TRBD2	CASSSLLTSGGAYLTDTQYF	TGTGCCAGCAGTTCCCTCCTGACTAGCGGGGGGGCCTATTTAACAGATACGCAGTATTTT
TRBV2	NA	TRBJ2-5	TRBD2	CASSAPLAGGQETQYF	TGTGCCAGCAGCGCCCCCCTAGCGGGGGGGCAGGAGACCCAGTACTTC